The 3 T cell receptor beta chains given below trace back to one sample, sequenced in a study of blood T cells in healthy people across ages. With a J-beta primer mix and a sample-barcoded 5' primer, a second PCR ran about 7 to 12 cycles. Via MiXCR, TCRdb re-called the 5' RACE reads, giving one row per CDR3 protein. The sample carries a few hundred thousand distinct CDR3 sequences, approximately 27% recorded once. The sample taken for sequencing was blood. Source of these receptors: a woman in her 70s in good health.

This clonotype has only a few counts. This sequence may be a read error, since a much larger clone differs from it by one base. The chain employs TRBV14 and TRBJ2-1, with D uncertain. Germline V gene sequence: CDR1 SGHDN, CDR2 FVKESK. The length of the CDR3 is 11 residues. V shed 2 bases and J shed 11 bases, with 7 bases lying between them. Written as DNA, the CDR3 is TGTGCCAGCAGCCAATGGGGTAAGCAGTTCTTC. This codes for CASSQWGKQFF.

This clonotype was recorded many times. The chain combines TRBV28 with TRBJ2-1, with D possibly matching TRBD1 (6 bases). This CDR3 is built from 13 residues. Germline CDR1 reads MDHEN; CDR2 reads SYDVKM. V was clipped by 6 bases and J by 6 bases, with 12 bases between them. The CDR3 loop reads CASRLQGLNEQFF. DNA for the CDR3: TGTGCCAGCAGATTACAGGGTCTCAATGAGCAGTTCTTC.

The chain links TRBV29-1 to TRBJ2-5; no definite D call. Matching the DNA end better, TRBJ2-7 makes the J call doubtful. Per germline, CDR1 SQVTM and CDR2 ANQGSEA. This CDR3 is built from 13 residues. The CDR3 region has the DNA TGCAGCGTTGAAGTATCCCCCAGATACGAGCAGTACTTC. This gives the protein CSVEVSPRYEQYF.